The clone carrying this T cell receptor (beta chain) was found once. The data originate from a study of T cell responses to AZD1222 COVID-19 vaccine. This CDR3 region has 14 residues. After removal of 7 bases from V and 7 bases from J, the junction contained 7 bases not matched to a gene. Germline V gene lookup returns CDR1 MDHEN and CDR2 SYDVKM. Clones were sequenced by immunoSEQ multiplex PCR, and TCRdb holds only the in-frame ones, with some missing. Of some 80,000 clones listed, approximately 90% are singletons. V and J are TRBV28 and TRBJ1-4, with TRBD1 identical over 9 bases. This specimen consisted of peripheral blood, obtained 28 days after the second dose of the MenACWY control vaccine. This receptor was obtained from an adult who received the MenACWY meningococcal vaccine as a control. The CDR3 region has the DNA TGTGCCAGCATTCAACAGGGGGCCGGTGAAAAACTGTTTTTT. Amino acids: CASIQQGAGEKLFF.